Sequencing of this T cell receptor beta chain was carried out in a study of memory CD4+ T cells and cytomegalovirus serostatus. The CDR3 sequence is 15 residues long. V dropped 6 bases and J dropped 3 bases, with 17 bases sitting between them. Germline assignment: CDR1 LNHDA and CDR2 SQIVND (reference sequence). Some clones are missing from TCRdb's copy, which holds only in-frame ones; the method was immunoSEQ multiplex PCR. The data contain 70,000 to 90,000 clones, under 80% of them singletons. The sort gate was single viable CD3+CD4+CD8-CD45RO+ cells for memory CD4+ T cells. The chain is built from TRBV19 and TRBJ1-2; D remains unclear. The TCR originated in an adult in good health and CMV-seropositive. The source material was memory CD4+ T cells from blood. The CDR3 region has the DNA TGTGCCAGTAGCTACTCTGGACGGATAGACTATGGCTACACCTTC. Its protein product is CASSYSGRIDYGYTF.